This T cell receptor (beta chain) was identified during a study of T cell responses to AZD1222 COVID-19 vaccine. Assay used: immunoSEQ multiplex PCR; TCRdb lists only in-frame clones, some missing. The data show about 150,000 clones, with about nine tenths seen just once and approximately 3% held by the top ten. The CDR3 covers 15 residues. Germline V gene data show CDR1 as MNHEY and CDR2 as SVGAGI. With 6 bases clipped from V and 7 bases from J, the junction kept 7 bases outside the gene matches. V and J are TRBV6-5 and TRBJ2-1; 12 positions match TRBD1. The source is an adult in good health. Source: peripheral blood, taken on day 0 of AZD1222 vaccination. In DNA form, the CDR3 reads TGTGCCAGCAGGGCGGGACAGGGGGCGCAGAATGAGCAGTTCTTC. It is translated as CASRAGQGAQNEQFF.